The 5 T cell receptor beta chains given below trace back to one sample, sequenced in a study of beta chain features in type 1 diabetes. What was sequenced were expressed TCRB transcripts, since all of the isolated RNA had been reverse transcribed. Libraries were prepared by immunoSEQ multiplex PCR; TCRdb keeps only in-frame clonotypes and omits some of them. The sample holds under 400,000 clones, around a fifth seen once. The sequencing input was naive CD4+ T cells from blood. These receptors were collected from a young woman in good health.

The rearrangement links TRBV30 to TRBJ2-7, with 9 positions matching TRBD2. CDR1 and CDR2 (germline): GTSNPN, SVGIG (reference sequence). CDR3 length: 13 amino acids. V lost 8 bases and J lost 7; bases outside the gene matches: 12. The CDR3 here is CAQRREGQREQYF. DNA of the CDR3: TGTGCCCAAAGGCGGGAGGGCCAGAGGGAGCAGTACTTC. The full variable domain, its missing parts supplied by reference TRBV30 and TRBJ2-7, is SQTIHQWPATLVQPVGSPLSLECTVEGTSNPNLYWYRQAAGRGLQLLFYSVGIGQISSEVPQNLSASRPQDRQFILSSKKLLLSDSGFYLCAQRREGQREQYFGPGTRLTVT.

This clone was found a few times. The chain links TRBV7-8 to TRBJ2-7, with 7 bases matching TRBD2. With 4 bases clipped from V and 0 bases from J, the junction kept 6 bases outside the gene matches. Germline CDR1 and CDR2: SGHVS and FQNEAQ. CDR3 length: 15 amino acids. The CDR3 protein is CASSSRLAYSYEQYF. In DNA, the CDR3 is TGTGCCAGCAGCTCAAGACTAGCCTACTCCTACGAGCAGTACTTC.

The V call is TRBV19, the J call TRBJ1-1; D unresolved. V lost 5 bases and J 0 bases, leaving 7 bases between the germline ends. The length of the CDR3 is 13 residues. The germline CDR1 and CDR2 sequences are LNHDA and SQIVND (reference sequence). The CDR3, as DNA: TGTGCCAGTAGTTCCCAGATGAACACTGAAGCTTTCTTT. Protein product: CASSSQMNTEAFF.

Here the CDR3 DNA reads TGTGCCTGGAGTGCGCGGGATACGCAGTATTTT. Its protein product is CAWSARDTQYF. The chain links TRBV30 to TRBJ2-3; no clear D. Germline values: CDR1 GTSNPN, CDR2 SVGIG (reference sequence). Trimming shortened V by 1 base and J by 6 bases, and 5 bases separated the two germline ends. This CDR3 contains 11 residues.

The rearrangement joins TRBV6-1 to TRBJ2-5; D ambiguous. Germline CDR1 is MNHNS and CDR2 is SASEGT. With 2 bases removed from V and 8 bases from J, the gap between germline ends came to 9 bases. The CDR3 runs 12 residues. Here the CDR3 reads CASSEPQRTQYF. In DNA, the CDR3 is TGTGCCAGCAGTGAACCCCAGCGAACCCAGTACTTC.